This T cell receptor (beta chain) was captured in a study of T cells in Graves' hyperthyroidism and ophthalmopathy. Study outcomes and limitations: Through a model of 13 V-J features, ophthalmopathy was separated from stable hyperthyroidism.

TCR beta CDR3 regions were amplified from RNA transcripts. When the TCR CDR3 underwent first-round RT-PCR, the HTBI primer set was used. Using its own MiXCR run on the multiplex PCR reads, TCRdb lists one record per CDR3 protein. Here the sample spans a few hundred thousand distinct CDR3 sequences, around 21% being singletons. Over 18 months, lack of ophthalmopathy progression marked Graves' hyperthyroidism as stable. This clonotype has a count of ten or more. The target antigen is unknown. The specimen was blood. The source of this sequence is a man younger than 30 with Graves' hyperthyroidism.

The CDR3 nucleotides read TGTGCCAGCGGACAGGGTGGGTCCTACGAGCAGTACTTC. This translates into CASGQGGSYEQYF. The V gene is TRBV27, the J gene TRBJ2-7, with 8 bases lining up with TRBD1. The CDR3 length is 13 residues. J was trimmed by 1 base and V by 8 bases; bases with no gene match: 4. Germline V gene data show CDR1 as MNHEY and CDR2 as SMNVEV (reference sequence).